These 3 T cell receptor beta chains were sequenced from one sample in a study of blood T cell repertoires in COVID-19. Method: immunoSEQ multiplex PCR; TCRdb's copy keeps in-frame clones and lacks some. The table shows fewer than 450,000 clones, with approximately 88% occurring only once. Material: peripheral blood. Receptors were obtained from a woman aged 50 to 60 with COVID-19, enrolled during active disease.

The chain recombines TRBV7-2 with TRBJ2-2; 9 bases map to TRBD2. After removal of 5 bases from V and 1 base from J, the junction contained 5 bases not matched to a gene. CDR3 length: 16 residues. Germline lookup yields CDR1 SGHTA and CDR2 FQGNSA. The CDR3 DNA reads as TGTGCCAGCAGCCCCCGACTAGCGGTGAACACCGGGGAGCTGTTTTTT. Translated: CASSPRLAVNTGELFF.

This clone occurred a few times. Here the CDR3 DNA reads TGTGCCACCAGTGATTTTGAGGGCTACACCTTC. As protein: CATSDFEGYTF. J is TRBJ1-2 and V is TRBV24-1; D call uncertain. The CDR3 totals 11 residues. Germline CDR1 KGHDR, CDR2 SFDVKD. The V end lost 1 base, the J end lost 8 bases, and 4 bases lay between the germline ends.

This clone was detected once. This chain links TRBV7-8 with TRBJ2-3; 12 bases match TRBD2. Germline values: CDR1 SGHVS, CDR2 FQNEAQ. V lost 4 bases, J lost 6 bases, and 5 bases stayed unmatched. CDR3 size: 15 residues. The CDR3 loop reads CASSSLAGGRDTQYF. The CDR3 DNA reads TGTGCCAGCAGCTCCCTAGCGGGGGGGAGGGATACGCAGTATTTT.